This T cell receptor beta chain was documented in a study of blood T cell repertoires in COVID-19 (dated by TCRdb to 2020 to 2022). Regarding the complete study: Samples from collaborators originated in the United States, Italy and Spain and spanned both the acute and convalescent phases of COVID-19. The material from the prospective study consisted of cDNA or gDNA derived from T cells, B-cell-depleted T cells, or PBMCs. Deeply sampled blood TCRbeta repertoires from subjects exposed to, actively infected with, or recovered from COVID-19 were included in the dataset. A freely available public database, intended as a resource for researchers studying the immune response to SARS-CoV-2, is where the repertoires were released. Samples came from the ongoing ImmuneRACE study (first 160 participants) plus 1,254 subjects from 6 global collaborators. Nearly every sample came with metadata listing a de-identified subject ID, COVID-19 status, age in years and sex. HLA class I and class II types, where available, came from metadata supplied by the sample provider rather than from assay-based typing. Study-wide findings and limitations: The quantity of clinical and demographic metadata differed by source and by participant and was supplied without curation.

Each collaborating institution followed its own protocols to collect whole blood in K2EDTA tubes. For TCRbeta analysis, collaborators shipped samples in one of three forms: frozen whole blood, isolated PBMCs, or DNA extracted from either of those sample types. The immunoSEQ Assay, a bias-controlled multiplex PCR, was used to amplify TCRbeta CDR3 regions from genomic DNA. Per the source publication's procedure: Nucleated cell counts per sample were estimated from amplification of reference gene primers within the assay. To quantify the absolute abundance of each unique TCRbeta CDR3 rearrangement, sequence reads were collapsed and filtered. For each sample, productive Simpson clonality was calculated as the square root of Simpson's diversity index across productive rearrangements. What TCRdb holds here is the immuneACCESS table cut down to in-frame rearrangements. Part of the clones is not present; checked against another copy, under half of the missing clones reflect an unresolved V gene, and the others are unexplained. The DNA was the basis for D and trimming; V, J and clone size are from that table. The sample table holds some 38,000 clones, of which roughly 90% were seen once. The ten largest make up 20% to 25% of the sample.

Concerning this clone: Its antigen is currently not known. Per-nucleotide qualities are absent, and no much larger clonotype sits a single base away.

CDR1 and CDR2 are drawn from the germline V gene: MNHEY, SVGAGI. The V end loses 6 bases and the J end loses 2 bases, and a stretch of 16 bases separates them. Including cysteine and phenylalanine, the CDR3 has 15 amino acids. Only CDR3 DNA remains: 45 bases, in frame from the first base. What was sequenced was peripheral blood. This clonotype was obtained from a man between 60 and 75 years old with active or convalescent COVID-19. The V and J genes are TRBV6-5 and TRBJ2-5, with a weak D call of TRBD2 (7 bases match). The CDR3 sequence is CASRSKAGHQETQYF. The base sequence is TGTGCCAGCAGATCAAAAGCGGGACATCAAGAGACCCAGTACTTC.